This entry features one T cell receptor (beta chain) sequence. Its antigen remains unidentified. V shed 3 bases, J shed 5 bases, and the junction held 2 bases outside the gene matches. CDR3 length: 14 residues. CDR1 and CDR2 (germline): MNHNY, SVGAGI (reference sequence). The sample is drawn from a study of cytomegalovirus exposure and HLA in healthy donors. Study-level findings and limits: Being productive about 87% or about 30% of the time was typical of most TCR beta V segments in an earlier analysis. Sequencing artifact likely explains a cluster of highly shared sequence variants.

Donors were ostensibly healthy at sampling, although undocumented immune exposures were probable. A multiplex PCR was run with 60 Vbeta primers and 13 Jbeta primers. The assay was immunoSEQ multiplex PCR, and TCRdb's table has in-frame clones only and misses some. This table has roughly 92,000 clones, under 9% appearing once. Input material: PBMCs. The receptor's source is a man aged 45-65 years in good health and CMV-seronegative. The chain links TRBV6-6 to TRBJ1-4, with 8 bases identical to TRBD1. CDR3 DNA sequence: TGTGCCAGCAGTTATCGACAGGGGAATGAAAAACTGTTTTTT. Translating it yields CASSYRQGNEKLFF.